Below are 14 T cell receptor beta chains sequenced from a single sample in a study of brain T cells in children with intractable seizures. Profiled with immunoSEQ multiplex PCR; TCRdb holds only in-frame clones, not every one. The profile covers around 9,300 clones, with 69% appearing a single time and roughly a sixth taken by the ten largest. Sequencing was limited to surgery cases with top T cell transcript signatures in brain tissue. The sequencing here drew on resected brain tissue, taken at surgery. Receptor source: a girl aged 2 to 10 with tuberous sclerosis and intractable seizures.

The genes are TRBV10-3 and TRBJ2-1, with D unclear. Germline V lookup: CDR1 ENHRY, CDR2 SYGVKD. The length of the CDR3 is 11 residues. With 9 bases removed from V and 5 bases from J, the gap between germline ends came to 8 bases. The chain's CDR3 is CAISKNNEQFF. DNA of the CDR3: TGTGCCATTAGTAAGAACAATGAGCAGTTCTTC.

The rearrangement joins TRBV19 to TRBJ2-7; maybe TRBD1 (5 bases). There are 10 residues in the CDR3. With 11 bases removed from V and 11 bases from J, the gap between germline ends came to 16 bases. Germline V CDR1 and CDR2: LNHDA, SQIVND (reference sequence). The CDR3 DNA reads TGTGCCCCTGAGGACACCCTTAAGTACTTC. The encoded protein is CAPEDTLKYF.

The rearrangement uses TRBV19 and TRBJ2-1; 8 bases fit TRBD1. V lost 6 bases, J lost 10 bases, and 14 bases stayed unmatched. CDR1 and CDR2 from the germline V gene are LNHDA and SQIVND (reference sequence). This CDR3 spans 15 amino acids. CDR3 region: CASRAEGQGIAEQFF. DNA of the CDR3: TGTGCCAGTAGGGCCGAAGGACAGGGTATCGCGGAGCAGTTCTTC. The whole variable domain, remainder taken from reference TRBV19 and TRBJ2-1, is DGGITQSPKYLFRKEGQNVTLSCEQNLNHDAMYWYRQDPGQGLRLIYYSQIVNDFQKGDIAEGYSVSREKKESFPLTVTSAQKNPTAFYLCASRAEGQGIAEQFFGPGTRLTVL.

This rearrangement joins TRBV9 to TRBJ1-1; D remains ambiguous. CDR1 is SGDLS, CDR2 YYNGEE, per germline. V lost 0 bases and J 1 base, leaving 10 bases between the germline ends. CDR3 size: 15 residues. CDR3 protein: CASSVVGFGNTEAFF. The CDR3 DNA reads TGTGCCAGCAGCGTAGTAGGGTTTGGGAACACTGAAGCTTTCTTT.

The table lists this clone with a few counts. The rearrangement uses TRBV18 and TRBJ2-7, with TRBD1 matching over 7 bases. V lost 4 bases and J lost 2; bases outside the gene matches: 5. CDR1 KGHSH and CDR2 LQKENI come from the germline V gene. This CDR3 comprises 14 residues. The CDR3 sequence: CASSLGTEPYEQYF. The CDR3 nucleotides read TGTGCCAGCTCACTCGGGACAGAACCCTACGAGCAGTACTTC.

The rearrangement uses TRBV27 and TRBJ1-4; 9 bases line up with TRBD1. The CDR3 is 14 residues long. V gave up 5 bases and J gave up 8 bases; unmatched junction bases: 6. Per the germline V gene, CDR1 is MNHEY and CDR2 is SMNVEV (reference sequence). The CDR3: CASSTGQGGEKLFF. The CDR3 nucleotides read TGTGCCAGCAGTACGGGACAGGGTGGCGAAAAACTGTTTTTT.

This chain joins TRBV12-5 and TRBJ1-2; TRBD1 matches at 7 bases. V lost 5 bases, J lost 2 bases, and 8 bases stayed unmatched. Germline values: CDR1 LGHNT, CDR2 FRNRAP. The CDR3 has 15 residues. The CDR3 sequence: CASGLRDRPNYGYTF. In DNA, the CDR3 is TGTGCTAGTGGTCTCCGGGACAGACCCAACTATGGCTACACCTTC.

CDR3 loop: CATHDRVDTGELFF. The DNA for the CDR3 is TGTGCCACGCACGACAGGGTGGACACCGGGGAGCTGTTTTTT. This chain uses TRBV27 with TRBJ2-2, with 7 bases that match TRBD1. Germline V lookup: CDR1 MNHEY, CDR2 SMNVEV (reference sequence). The CDR3 contains 14 residues. Trimming removed 10 bases from V and 3 bases from J; junction bases left unmatched: 8.

The chain uses TRBV6-6 and TRBJ1-1; 9 bases are shared with TRBD1. The V gene end was trimmed by 8 bases and the J gene end by 2 bases; junction bases not matched to a gene: 6. Germline-derived CDR1 and CDR2 are MNHNY and SVGAGI (reference sequence). The CDR3 consists of 14 residues. In DNA, the CDR3 is TGTGCCAGCGGCCCGGACAGGGGAAACACTGAAGCTTTCTTT. Translation gives CASGPDRGNTEAFF.

The chain links TRBV14 to TRBJ1-1, with TRBD1 matching 7 bases. The CDR3 is 13 residues long. Germline values: CDR1 SGHDN, CDR2 FVKESK. Germline trimming cut 4 bases from V and 9 bases from J; bases unmatched to any gene: 8. The CDR3 protein is CASSPYDRVKAFF. The CDR3 nucleotides read TGTGCCAGCAGCCCATACGACAGGGTGAAAGCTTTCTTT.

In its sample, this clone was seen a few times. This chain uses TRBV4-1 with TRBJ2-5, with D perhaps TRBD1 (7 bases). The CDR3 is made up of 17 amino acids. With 0 bases removed from V and 0 bases from J, the gap between germline ends came to 14 bases. Looked up from germline, CDR1 is MGHRA and CDR2 is YSYEKL. CDR3 DNA sequence: TGCGCCAGCAGCCAAGACGCGGGACAGAACTACCAAGAGACCCAGTACTTC. Its protein product is CASSQDAGQNYQETQYF.

To note about this clone: In the same sample, other DNA sequences code for this CDR3. V and J are TRBV28 and TRBJ2-5; TRBD2 agrees at 13 bases. This CDR3 is built from 15 residues. Germline CDR1 reads MDHEN; CDR2 reads SYDVKM. V gave up 5 bases and J gave up 2 bases; unmatched junction bases: 2. The CDR3 protein is CASSLTSGGQETQYF. Here the CDR3 DNA reads TGTGCCAGCAGTCTGACTAGCGGGGGGCAAGAGACCCAGTACTTC.

This chain links TRBV4-2 with TRBJ1-3; TRBD1 aligns across 8 bases. J lost 4 bases, V lost 0 bases, and 8 bases had no gene match. Germline V CDR1 and CDR2: LGHNA, YNFKEQ. This CDR3 contains 17 residues. CDR3 nucleotide sequence: TGTGCCAGCAGCCAAGATCTAGGACAGGGAAGGGGAAACACCATATATTTT. Translation: CASSQDLGQGRGNTIYF.

The J gene is TRBJ1-2, the V gene TRBV4-1; 7 bases are shared with TRBD1. The length of the CDR3 is 14 residues. CDR1 and CDR2 (germline): MGHRA, YSYEKL. Trimming removed 2 bases from V and 2 bases from J; junction bases left unmatched: 2. The CDR3 loop reads CASSQTDRNYGYTF. CDR3 sequence (DNA): TGCGCCAGCAGCCAAACGGACAGGAACTATGGCTACACCTTC.